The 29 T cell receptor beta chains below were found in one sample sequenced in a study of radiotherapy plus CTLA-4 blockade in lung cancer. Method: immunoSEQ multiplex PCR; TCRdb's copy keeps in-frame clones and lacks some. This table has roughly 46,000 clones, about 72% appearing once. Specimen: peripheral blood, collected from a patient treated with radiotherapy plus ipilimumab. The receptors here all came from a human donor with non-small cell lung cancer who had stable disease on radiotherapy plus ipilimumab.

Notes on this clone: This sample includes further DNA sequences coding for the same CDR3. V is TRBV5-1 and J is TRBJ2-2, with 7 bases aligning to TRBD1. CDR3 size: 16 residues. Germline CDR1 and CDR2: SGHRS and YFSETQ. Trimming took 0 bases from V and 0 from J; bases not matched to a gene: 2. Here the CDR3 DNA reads TGCGCCAGCAGCTTGGGGCAGGGGGCGAACACCGGGGAGCTGTTTTTT. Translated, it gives CASSLGQGANTGELFF.

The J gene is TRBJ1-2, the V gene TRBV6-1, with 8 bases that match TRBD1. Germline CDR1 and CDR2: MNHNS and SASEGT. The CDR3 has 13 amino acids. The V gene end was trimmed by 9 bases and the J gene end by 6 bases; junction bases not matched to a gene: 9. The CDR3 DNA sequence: TGTGCCAGTCTTCCGGGACAGGTTAATGGCTACACCTTC. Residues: CASLPGQVNGYTF.

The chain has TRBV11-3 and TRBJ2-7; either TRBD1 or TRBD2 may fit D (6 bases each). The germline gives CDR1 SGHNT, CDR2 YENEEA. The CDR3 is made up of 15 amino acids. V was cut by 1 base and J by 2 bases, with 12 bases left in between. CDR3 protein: CASSLGQGRTYEQYF. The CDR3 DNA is TGTGCCAGCAGCTTAGGTCAGGGGAGGACCTACGAGCAGTACTTC.

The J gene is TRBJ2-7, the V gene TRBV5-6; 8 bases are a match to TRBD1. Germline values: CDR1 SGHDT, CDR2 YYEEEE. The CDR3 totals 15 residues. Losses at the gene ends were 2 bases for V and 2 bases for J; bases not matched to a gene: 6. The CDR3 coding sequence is TGTGCCAGCAGCTTTATGGACAGGGCTACCTACGAGCAGTACTTC. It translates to CASSFMDRATYEQYF.

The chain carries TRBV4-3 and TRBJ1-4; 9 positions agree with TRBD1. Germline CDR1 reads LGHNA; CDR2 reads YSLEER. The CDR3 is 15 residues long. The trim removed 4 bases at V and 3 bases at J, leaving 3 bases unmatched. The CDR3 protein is CASSLQGAANEKLFF. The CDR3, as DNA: TGCGCCAGCAGCCTACAGGGGGCGGCTAATGAAAAACTGTTTTTT.

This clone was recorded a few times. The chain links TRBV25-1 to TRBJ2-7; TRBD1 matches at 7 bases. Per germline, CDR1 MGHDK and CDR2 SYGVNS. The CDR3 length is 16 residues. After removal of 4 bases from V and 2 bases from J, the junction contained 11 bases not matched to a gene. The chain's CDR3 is CASSGKSDRDPYEQYF. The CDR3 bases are TGTGCCAGCAGTGGCAAATCCGACAGGGATCCCTACGAGCAGTACTTC.

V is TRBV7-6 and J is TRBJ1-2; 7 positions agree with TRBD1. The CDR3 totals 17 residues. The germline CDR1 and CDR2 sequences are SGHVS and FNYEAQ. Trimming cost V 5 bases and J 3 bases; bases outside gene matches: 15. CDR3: CASSRSSGGRNDYGYTF. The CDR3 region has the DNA TGTGCCAGCAGCCGATCGTCAGGGGGAAGGAATGACTATGGCTACACCTTC.

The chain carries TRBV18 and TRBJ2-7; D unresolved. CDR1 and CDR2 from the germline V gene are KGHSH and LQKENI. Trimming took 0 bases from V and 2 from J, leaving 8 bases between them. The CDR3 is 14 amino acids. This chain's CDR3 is CASSPPRGPYEQYF. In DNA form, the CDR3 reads TGTGCCAGCTCACCACCGAGAGGCCCCTACGAGCAGTACTTC.

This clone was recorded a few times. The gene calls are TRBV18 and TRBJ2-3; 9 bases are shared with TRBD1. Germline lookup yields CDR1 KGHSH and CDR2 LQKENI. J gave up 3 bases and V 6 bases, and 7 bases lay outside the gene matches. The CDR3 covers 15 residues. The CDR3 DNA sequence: TGTGCCAGCTCCCGAACGACAGGGGGAACAGATACGCAGTATTTT. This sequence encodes CASSRTTGGTDTQYF.

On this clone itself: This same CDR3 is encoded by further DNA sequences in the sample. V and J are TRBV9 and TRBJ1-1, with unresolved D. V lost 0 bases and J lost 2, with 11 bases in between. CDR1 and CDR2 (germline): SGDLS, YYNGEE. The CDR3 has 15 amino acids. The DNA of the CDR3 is TGTGCCAGCAGCGTAGGCTGGACCGCTAACACTGAAGCTTTCTTT. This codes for CASSVGWTANTEAFF.

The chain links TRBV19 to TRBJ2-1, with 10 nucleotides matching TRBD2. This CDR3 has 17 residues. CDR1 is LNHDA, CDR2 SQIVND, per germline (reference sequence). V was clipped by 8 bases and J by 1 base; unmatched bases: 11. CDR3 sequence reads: CASAGTSVSYSYNEQFF. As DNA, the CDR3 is TGTGCCAGTGCCGGGACTAGCGTCTCGTATTCCTACAATGAGCAGTTCTTC. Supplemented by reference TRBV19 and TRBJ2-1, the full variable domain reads DGGITQSPKYLFRKEGQNVTLSCEQNLNHDAMYWYRQDPGQGLRLIYYSQIVNDFQKGDIAEGYSVSREKKESFPLTVTSAQKNPTAFYLCASAGTSVSYSYNEQFFGPGTRLTVL.

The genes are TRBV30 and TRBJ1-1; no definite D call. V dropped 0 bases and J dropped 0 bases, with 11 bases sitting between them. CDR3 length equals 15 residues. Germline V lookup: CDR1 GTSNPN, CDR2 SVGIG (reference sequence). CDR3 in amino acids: CAWSVLVGMNTEAFF. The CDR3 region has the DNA TGTGCCTGGAGTGTACTTGTAGGAATGAACACTGAAGCTTTCTTT.

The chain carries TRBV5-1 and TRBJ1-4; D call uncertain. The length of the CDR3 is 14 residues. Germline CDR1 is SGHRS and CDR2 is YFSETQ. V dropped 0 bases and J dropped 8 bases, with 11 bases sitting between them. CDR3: CASSLAVAGEKLFF. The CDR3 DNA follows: TGCGCCAGCAGCTTGGCCGTGGCAGGCGAAAAACTGTTTTTT. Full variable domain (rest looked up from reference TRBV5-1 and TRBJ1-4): KAGVTQTPRYLIKTRGQQVTLSCSPISGHRSVSWYQQTPGQGLQFLFEYFSETQRNKGNFPGRFSGRQFSNSRSEMNVSTLELGDSALYLCASSLAVAGEKLFFGSGTQLSVL.

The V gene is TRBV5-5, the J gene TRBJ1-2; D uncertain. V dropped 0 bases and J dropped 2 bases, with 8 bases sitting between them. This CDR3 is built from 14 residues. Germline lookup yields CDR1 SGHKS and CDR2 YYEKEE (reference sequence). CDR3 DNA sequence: TGTGCCAGCAGCTTGGTCGGAGTCAACTATGGCTACACCTTC. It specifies CASSLVGVNYGYTF. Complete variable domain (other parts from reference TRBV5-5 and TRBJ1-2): DAGVTQSPTHLIKTRGQQVTLRCSPISGHKSVSWYQQVLGQGPQFIFQYYEKEERGRGNFPDRFSARQFPNYSSELNVNALLLGDSALYLCASSLVGVNYGYTFGSGTRLTVV.

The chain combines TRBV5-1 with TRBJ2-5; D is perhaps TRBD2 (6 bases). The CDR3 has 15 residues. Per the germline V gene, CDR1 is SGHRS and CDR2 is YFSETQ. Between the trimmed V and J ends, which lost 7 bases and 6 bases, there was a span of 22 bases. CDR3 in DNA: TGCGCCAGCGGTGGTTCATCTAGCGAAGGGAAGACCCAGTACTTC. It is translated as CASGGSSSEGKTQYF.

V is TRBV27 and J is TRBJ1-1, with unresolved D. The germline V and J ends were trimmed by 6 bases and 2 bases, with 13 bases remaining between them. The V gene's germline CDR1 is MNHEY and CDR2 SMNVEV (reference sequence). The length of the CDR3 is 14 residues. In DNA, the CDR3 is TGTGCCAGCAGCTCCCGACTGGGAAACACTGAAGCTTTCTTT. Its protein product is CASSSRLGNTEAFF.

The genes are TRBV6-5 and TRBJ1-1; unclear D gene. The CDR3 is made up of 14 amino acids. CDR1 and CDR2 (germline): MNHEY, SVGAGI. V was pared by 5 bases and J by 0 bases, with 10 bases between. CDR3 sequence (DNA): TGTGCCAGCAGTGAACGCGGAGTGAACACTGAAGCTTTCTTT. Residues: CASSERGVNTEAFF.

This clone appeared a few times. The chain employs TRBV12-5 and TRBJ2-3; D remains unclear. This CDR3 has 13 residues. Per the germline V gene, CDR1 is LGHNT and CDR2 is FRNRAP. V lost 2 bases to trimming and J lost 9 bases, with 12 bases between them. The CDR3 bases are TGTGCTAGTGGTTTGAGGTCTCCGGGCACGCAGTATTTT. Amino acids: CASGLRSPGTQYF.

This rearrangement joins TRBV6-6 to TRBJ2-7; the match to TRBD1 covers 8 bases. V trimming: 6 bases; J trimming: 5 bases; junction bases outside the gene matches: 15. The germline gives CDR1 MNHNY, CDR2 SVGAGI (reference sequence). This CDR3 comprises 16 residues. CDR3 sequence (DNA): TGTGCCAGCAGCTCCATAATCCGGGACAGGCGCGACGAGCAGTACGTC. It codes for CASSSIIRDRRDEQYV.

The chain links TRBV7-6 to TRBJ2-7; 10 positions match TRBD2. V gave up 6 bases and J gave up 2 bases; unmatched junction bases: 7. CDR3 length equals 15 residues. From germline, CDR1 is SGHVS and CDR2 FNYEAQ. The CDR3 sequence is CASSERGGSTYEQYF. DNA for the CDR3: TGTGCCAGCAGTGAGCGGGGGGGCTCAACCTACGAGCAGTACTTC.

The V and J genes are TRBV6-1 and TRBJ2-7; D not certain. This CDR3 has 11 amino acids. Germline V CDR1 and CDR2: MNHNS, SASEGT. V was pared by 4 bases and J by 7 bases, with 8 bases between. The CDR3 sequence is CASSATKEQYV. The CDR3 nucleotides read TGTGCCAGCAGTGCGACAAAAGAGCAGTACGTC.

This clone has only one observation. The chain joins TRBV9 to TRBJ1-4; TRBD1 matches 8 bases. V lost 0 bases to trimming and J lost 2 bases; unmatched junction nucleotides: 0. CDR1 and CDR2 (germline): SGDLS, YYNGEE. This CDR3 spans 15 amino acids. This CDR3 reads CASSVAGGTNEKLFF. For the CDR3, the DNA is TGTGCCAGCAGCGTAGCAGGGGGCACTAATGAAAAACTGTTTTTT. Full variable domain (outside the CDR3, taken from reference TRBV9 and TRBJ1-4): DSGVTQTPKHLITATGQRVTLRCSPRSGDLSVYWYQQSLDQGLQFLIQYYNGEERAKGNILERFSAQQFPDLHSELNLSSLELGDSALYFCASSVAGGTNEKLFFGSGTQLSVL.

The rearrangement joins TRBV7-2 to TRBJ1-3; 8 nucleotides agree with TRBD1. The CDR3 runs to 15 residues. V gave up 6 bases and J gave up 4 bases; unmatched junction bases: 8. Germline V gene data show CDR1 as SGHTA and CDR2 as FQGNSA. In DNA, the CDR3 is TGTGCCAGCAGTCCCTGGACAGGGCCCGGAAACACCATATATTTT. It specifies CASSPWTGPGNTIYF.

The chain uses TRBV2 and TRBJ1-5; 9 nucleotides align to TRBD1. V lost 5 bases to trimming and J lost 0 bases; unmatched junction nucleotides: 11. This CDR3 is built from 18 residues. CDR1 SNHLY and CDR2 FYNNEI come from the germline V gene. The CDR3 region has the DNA TGTGCCAGCAGTCCACCGGGACAGGGCTCGTATAGCAATCAGCCCCAGCATTTT. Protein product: CASSPPGQGSYSNQPQHF.

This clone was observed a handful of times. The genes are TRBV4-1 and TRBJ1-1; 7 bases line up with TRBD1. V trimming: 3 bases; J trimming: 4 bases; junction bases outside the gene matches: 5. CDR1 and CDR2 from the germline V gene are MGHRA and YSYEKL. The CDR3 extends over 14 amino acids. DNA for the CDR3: TGCGCCAGCAGCCAGGGACAGACGGTCACTGAAGCTTTCTTT. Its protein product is CASSQGQTVTEAFF.

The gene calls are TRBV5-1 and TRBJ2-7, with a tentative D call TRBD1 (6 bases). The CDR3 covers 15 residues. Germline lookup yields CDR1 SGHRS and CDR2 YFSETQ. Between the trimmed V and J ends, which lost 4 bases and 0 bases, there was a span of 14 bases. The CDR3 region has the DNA TGCGCCAGCAGCCGCGACAGGTCAAGCTCCTACGAGCAGTACTTC. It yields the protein CASSRDRSSSYEQYF.

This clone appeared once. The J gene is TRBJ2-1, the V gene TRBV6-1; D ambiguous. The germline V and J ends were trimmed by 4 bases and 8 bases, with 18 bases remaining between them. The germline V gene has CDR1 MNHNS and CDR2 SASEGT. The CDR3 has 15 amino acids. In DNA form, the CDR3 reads TGTGCCAGCAGTGCAGATGTTTTCGGTACCGATGAGCAGTTCTTC. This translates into CASSADVFGTDEQFF.

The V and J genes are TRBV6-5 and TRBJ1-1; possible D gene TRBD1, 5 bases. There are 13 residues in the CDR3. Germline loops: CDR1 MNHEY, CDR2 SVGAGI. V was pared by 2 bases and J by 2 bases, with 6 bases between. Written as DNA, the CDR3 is TGTGCCAGCAGTTACGACAGCAACACTGAAGCTTTCTTT. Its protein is CASSYDSNTEAFF.

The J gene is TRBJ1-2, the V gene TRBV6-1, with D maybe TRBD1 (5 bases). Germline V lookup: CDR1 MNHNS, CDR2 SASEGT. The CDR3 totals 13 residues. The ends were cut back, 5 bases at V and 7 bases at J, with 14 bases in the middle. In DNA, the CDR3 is TGTGCCAGCAGTATCGGGGGAGTTTCTGGCTACACCTTC. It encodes CASSIGGVSGYTF.